A selection of T cell receptor beta chains follows, all from one sample in a study of STAT5B mutations in CD4+ large granular lymphocyte leukemia. The data were produced by immunoSEQ multiplex PCR, yet TCRdb's version contains in-frame clones alone and is incomplete. This repertoire shows approximately 32,000 clones, 69% found once; its top ten account for 2.5% to 3%. Sequencing was performed on CD4+ T cells from blood buffy coats. Every receptor here comes from a human donor in good health. Each CDR3 is given with its conserved first and last residue. D genes are given only for firm matches. Expanded clones are given a class, and other clones once, few, many or no size at all.

j_call,v_call,clone_size,d_call,cdr3_nt,cdr3_aa
TRBJ1-1,TRBV7-9,.,.,TGTGCCAGCAGTCCCCAGGGAGGTAGCACTGAAGCTTTCTTT,CASSPQGGSTEAFF
TRBJ1-3,TRBV29-1,.,.,TGCAGCGTTGTAACAGGGTCTGGAAACACCATATATTTT,CSVVTGSGNTIYF
TRBJ2-7,TRBV6-1,few,.,TGTGCCAGCACCCCTGGGGGAGTATACGAGCAGTACTTC,CASTPGGVYEQYF
TRBJ1-1,TRBV5-1,.,.,TGCGCCAGCAGTCGAGGGGCGGCGAACACTGAAGCTTTCTTT,CASSRGAANTEAFF
TRBJ1-1,TRBV6-5,.,TRBD1,TGTGCCAGCAGTAGGGGACAGGGGGCAACTGAAGCTTTCTTT,CASSRGQGATEAFF
TRBJ1-5,TRBV6-1,.,.,TGTGCCAGCAGTGAACCCAGGGGCACCAATCAGCCCCAGCATTTT,CASSEPRGTNQPQHF
TRBJ1-1,TRBV7-9,few,.,TGTGCCAGCAGCGCTCTGGTGAACACTGAAGCTTTCTTT,CASSALVNTEAFF
TRBJ2-3,TRBV6-6,.,.,TGTGCCAGCACCCATTTGGGTGGACAGCCGGGGGATACGCAGTATTTT,CASTHLGGQPGDTQYF
TRBJ2-7,TRBV10-3,.,TRBD1,TGTGCCACCCAAGTACAGGGGCCTTCCTACGAGCAGTACTTC,CATQVQGPSYEQYF
TRBJ2-7,TRBV19,.,.,TGTGCCAGTAGTCGAGGACTTAACCGGGACTCCGAGCAGTACTTC,CASSRGLNRDSEQYF
TRBJ2-1,TRBV4-3,.,TRBD2,TGCGCCAGCAGCCGACCGGGGGGGCCTAATGAGCAGTTCTTC,CASSRPGGPNEQFF
TRBJ1-2,TRBV12-5,.,TRBD1,TGTGCTAGTGGTTCCCCACGTAGAGGGGGCGTAGATTATGGCTACACCTTC,CASGSPRRGGVDYGYTF
TRBJ2-3,TRBV6-1,few,.,TGTGCCAGCAGTGAAATTGGTACGCAGTATTTT,CASSEIGTQYF
TRBJ2-7,TRBV28,few,.,TGTGCCAGCAGTTCCGTAGGGCGGGGTCTCGAGCAGTACTTC,CASSSVGRGLEQYF
TRBJ1-2,TRBV4-1,.,TRBD1,TGCGCCAGCAGCCCCCCGGACAGGGCCTGGGGCTACACCTTC,CASSPPDRAWGYTF
TRBJ2-1,TRBV11-2,.,.,TGTGCCAGCAGCTGGCACGGGGGAAGTGAGCAGTTCTTC,CASSWHGGSEQFF
TRBJ2-7,TRBV29-1,.,.,TGCAGCGTTTCCTCCCGCGGTTACCTCCGCGAGCAGTACTTC,CSVSSRGYLREQYF
TRBJ2-1,TRBV4-2,few,.,TGTGCCAGCAGCCAAGAAGTAGAGCAGTTCTTC,CASSQEVEQFF
TRBJ2-4,TRBV6-1,.,TRBD2,TGTGCCGCGGGAGGGTGGGCCAAAAACATTCAGTACTTC,CAAGGWAKNIQYF
TRBJ2-5,TRBV5-4,.,.,TGTGCCAGCAGCCATTTGACCCGAGCTAGGGGATTAGAGACCCAGTACTTC,CASSHLTRARGLETQYF
TRBJ1-1,TRBV6-6,.,.,TGTGCCAGCAGTTACCCAGGGGTGAACACTGAAGCTTTCTTT,CASSYPGVNTEAFF
TRBJ2-3,TRBV2,.,TRBD2,TGTGCCAGCAGTAGGACAGCCTCTTCTAGCGGGGGGGCCCGGGATACGCAGTATTTT,CASSRTASSSGGARDTQYF
TRBJ1-6,TRBV5-4,few,TRBD1,TGTGCCAGCAGCACAGGACAGGGGGCATATAATTCACCCCTCCACTTT,CASSTGQGAYNSPLHF
TRBJ2-3,TRBV6-1,.,TRBD1,TGTGCCAGCAGTCCGGGACAGAACACAGATACGCAGTATTTT,CASSPGQNTDTQYF
TRBJ2-5,TRBV5-4,.,.,TGTGCCAGCAGCTTGCGGACTGGGCAAGAGACCCAGTACTTC,CASSLRTGQETQYF
TRBJ2-3,TRBV9,.,.,TGTGCCAGCAGCCTCTCACTAGGAGCGGGCCCAGATACGCAGTATTTT,CASSLSLGAGPDTQYF
TRBJ1-6,TRBV6-6,.,.,TGTGCCAGCAGTTACCCGGAAGATAATTCACCCCTCCACTTT,CASSYPEDNSPLHF
TRBJ1-6,TRBV7-9,few,.,TGTGCCAGCAGTTCCGCACGGGTCCTTAATTCACCCCTCCACTTT,CASSSARVLNSPLHF
TRBJ2-1,TRBV28,.,TRBD1,TGTGCCAGCAGTAAATCCGGGACAGGGGGTGGCAATGAGCAGTTCTTC,CASSKSGTGGGNEQFF
TRBJ1-1,TRBV30,few,.,TGTGCCTGGAGGGCAGAGGGTGAAGCTTTCTTT,CAWRAEGEAFF
TRBJ1-6,TRBV2,.,.,TGTGCCAGCTCGAGAGAAGGGGATTCACCCCTCCACTTT,CASSREGDSPLHF
TRBJ2-5,TRBV15,.,TRBD2,TGTGCCACCAGCAGAGGACTAGCCGAGGCCCAGTACTTC,CATSRGLAEAQYF
TRBJ1-6,TRBV30,.,.,TGTGCCTGGTCAACGGGGGCCAATTCACCCCTCCACTTT,CAWSTGANSPLHF
TRBJ1-1,TRBV5-1,few,.,TGCGCCAGCAGCTTCACAGGATTCATGAACACTGAAGCTTTCTTT,CASSFTGFMNTEAFF
TRBJ1-5,TRBV19,few,TRBD1,TGTGCCAGTAGGGAGTTCGGGCCGGGACAGAATCAGCCCCAGCATTTT,CASREFGPGQNQPQHF
TRBJ2-7,TRBV6-1,.,.,TGTGCCAGCATTAGATCCCTCGAGCAGTACTTC,CASIRSLEQYF
TRBJ1-5,TRBV5-1,.,.,TGCGCCAGCAGCTTGGATAGCAATCAGCCCCAGCATTTT,CASSLDSNQPQHF
TRBJ2-2,TRBV19,.,.,TGTGCCAGTAGTATAGATGGGGGGACCGGGGAGCTGTTTTTT,CASSIDGGTGELFF
TRBJ1-4,TRBV6-6,.,.,TGTGCCAGCAGTACAACCTTTACGGCTAATGAAAAACTGTTTTTT,CASSTTFTANEKLFF
TRBJ1-6,TRBV5-1,few,.,TGCGCCAGCAGCCCTGGAGCCCAGAGTACACCCCTCCACTTT,CASSPGAQSTPLHF
TRBJ1-5,TRBV5-1,.,.,TGCGCCAGCAGCTTGTGGCCGGTAGGGAATAGCAATCAGCCCCAGCATTTT,CASSLWPVGNSNQPQHF
TRBJ1-3,TRBV7-9,once,TRBD1,TGTGCCAGCAGCTTTTCCGGGACAGGGGGGTCGAGGGACACCATATATTTT,CASSFSGTGGSRDTIYF
TRBJ1-4,TRBV9,.,.,TGTGCCAGCTCCCGGGGGAATGAAAAACTGTTTTTT,CASSRGNEKLFF
TRBJ1-2,TRBV7-8,.,.,TGTGCCAGCAGCCATCAGGGGTATTACGGCTACACCTTC,CASSHQGYYGYTF
TRBJ1-4,TRBV14,few,.,TGTGCCAGCAGCCAAATCTCGCAGGGGAACGAAAAACTGTTTTTT,CASSQISQGNEKLFF
TRBJ2-7,TRBV5-4,.,.,TGTGCCAGCAGCAACGGCCGGGACCCCCGGGAGCAGTACTTC,CASSNGRDPREQYF
TRBJ2-5,TRBV14,.,TRBD1,TGTGCCAGCAGCCAGGGACAGGCGATCGGCGAAGAGACCCAGTACTTC,CASSQGQAIGEETQYF